This T cell receptor beta chain was recorded in a study of cytomegalovirus exposure and HLA in healthy donors. Points from the study as a whole: Earlier findings revealed that most TCR beta V segments proved productive either about 87% or about 30% of the time. Solely CMV serostatus was available to characterize immune exposure.

Comment on this clone: As yet, its antigen is unknown.

It was with 60 Vbeta and 13 Jbeta primers that the PCR ran. Libraries were prepared by immunoSEQ multiplex PCR; TCRdb keeps only in-frame clonotypes and omits some of them. The sample gives 280,000 or so clones, over 85% of which show up once; approximately 2.2% is in the top ten. After removal of 3 bases from V and 4 bases from J, the junction contained 7 bases not matched to a gene. Germline V gene lookup returns CDR1 SGHRS and CDR2 YFSETQ. The CDR3 is made up of 15 amino acids. Sequenced input: PBMCs. This clonotype was sampled from a woman in her late teens or twenties in good health and CMV-seronegative. The V call is TRBV5-1, the J call TRBJ1-2, with 9 bases aligning to TRBD1. The CDR3 nucleotides are TGCGCCAGCAGCTCTCAGGGACAGGGTACCTATGGCTACACCTTC. The encoded protein is CASSSQGQGTYGYTF.